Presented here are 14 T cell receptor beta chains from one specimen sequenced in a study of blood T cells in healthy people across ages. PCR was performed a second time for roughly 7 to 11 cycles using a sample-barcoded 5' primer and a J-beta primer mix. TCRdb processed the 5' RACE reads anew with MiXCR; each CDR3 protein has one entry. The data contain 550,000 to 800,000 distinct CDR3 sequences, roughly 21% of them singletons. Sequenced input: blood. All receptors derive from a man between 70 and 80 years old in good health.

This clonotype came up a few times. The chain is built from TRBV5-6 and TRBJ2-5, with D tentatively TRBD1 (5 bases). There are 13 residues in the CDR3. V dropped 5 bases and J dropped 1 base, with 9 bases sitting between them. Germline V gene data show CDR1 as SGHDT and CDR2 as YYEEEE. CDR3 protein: CASSGQFQETQYF. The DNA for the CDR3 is TGTGCCAGCAGTGGACAATTCCAAGAGACCCAGTACTTC.

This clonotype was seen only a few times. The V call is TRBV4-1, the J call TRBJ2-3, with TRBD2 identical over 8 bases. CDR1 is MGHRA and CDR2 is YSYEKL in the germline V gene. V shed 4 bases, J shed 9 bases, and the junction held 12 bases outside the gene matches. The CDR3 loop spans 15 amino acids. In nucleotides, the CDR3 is TGCGCCAGCAGCCCCCGAGGCGGGAGGATGGACACGCAGTATTTT. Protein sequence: CASSPRGGRMDTQYF.

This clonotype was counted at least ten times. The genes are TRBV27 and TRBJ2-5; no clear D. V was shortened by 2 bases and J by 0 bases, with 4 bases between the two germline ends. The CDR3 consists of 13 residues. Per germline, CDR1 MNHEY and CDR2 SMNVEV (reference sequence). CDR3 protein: CASSLVYQETQYF. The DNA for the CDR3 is TGTGCCAGCAGTTTAGTCTACCAAGAGACCCAGTACTTC.

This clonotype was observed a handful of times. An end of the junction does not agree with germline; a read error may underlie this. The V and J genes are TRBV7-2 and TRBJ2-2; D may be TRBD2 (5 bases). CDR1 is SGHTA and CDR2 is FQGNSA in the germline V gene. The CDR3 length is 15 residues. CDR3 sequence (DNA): TGTGCCAGCAGCTTAGTGGTCAGCAACACCGGGGAGCTGGTTTTT. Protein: CASSLVVSNTGELVF.

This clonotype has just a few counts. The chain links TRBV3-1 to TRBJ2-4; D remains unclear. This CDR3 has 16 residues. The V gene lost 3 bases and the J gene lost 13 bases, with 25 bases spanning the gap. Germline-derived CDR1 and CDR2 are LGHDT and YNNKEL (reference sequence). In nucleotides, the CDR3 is TGTGCCAGCAGCCAGTACTCTCAGCCAGTTGCCAAGCCCCAGTACTTC. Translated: CASSQYSQPVAKPQYF.

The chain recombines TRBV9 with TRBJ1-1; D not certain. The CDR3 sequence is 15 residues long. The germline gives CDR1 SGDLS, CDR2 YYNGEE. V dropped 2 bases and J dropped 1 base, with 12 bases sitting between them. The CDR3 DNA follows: TGTGCCAGCAGCGTCGGCCTAAGTGAGAACACTGAAGCTTTCTTT. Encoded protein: CASSVGLSENTEAFF. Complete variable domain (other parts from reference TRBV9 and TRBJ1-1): DSGVTQTPKHLITATGQRVTLRCSPRSGDLSVYWYQQSLDQGLQFLIQYYNGEERAKGNILERFSAQQFPDLHSELNLSSLELGDSALYFCASSVGLSENTEAFFGQGTRLTVV.

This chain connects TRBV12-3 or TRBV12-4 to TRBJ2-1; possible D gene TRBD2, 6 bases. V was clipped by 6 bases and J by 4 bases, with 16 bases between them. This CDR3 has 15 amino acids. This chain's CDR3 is CASSAALAGYNEQFF. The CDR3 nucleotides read TGTGCCAGCAGCGCGGCACTAGCCGGTTACAATGAGCAGTTCTTC.

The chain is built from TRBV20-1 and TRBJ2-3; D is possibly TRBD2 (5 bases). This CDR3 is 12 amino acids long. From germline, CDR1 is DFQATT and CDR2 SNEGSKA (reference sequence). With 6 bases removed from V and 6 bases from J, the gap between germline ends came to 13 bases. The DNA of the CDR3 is TGCAGTGCCAGTTCGGGCGGGGATACGCAGTATTTT. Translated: CSASSGGDTQYF.

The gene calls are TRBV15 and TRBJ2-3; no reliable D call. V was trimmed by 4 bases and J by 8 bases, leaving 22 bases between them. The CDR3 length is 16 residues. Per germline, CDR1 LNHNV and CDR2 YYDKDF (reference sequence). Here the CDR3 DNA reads TGTGCCACCAGCATCGGGCAGGCCGGCGCAAGTGGTACGCAGTATTTT. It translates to CATSIGQAGASGTQYF.

CDR3 nucleotide sequence: TGTGCCAGCAGTCGCAGATCCGGGACCCTCTCCTACAATGAGCAGTTCTTC. As protein: CASSRRSGTLSYNEQFF. The chain combines TRBV2 with TRBJ2-1, with D tentatively TRBD1 or TRBD2 (5 bases each). Trimming removed 5 bases at V and 0 bases at J, with 17 bases between. Per germline, CDR1 SNHLY and CDR2 FYNNEI. This CDR3 spans 17 amino acids.

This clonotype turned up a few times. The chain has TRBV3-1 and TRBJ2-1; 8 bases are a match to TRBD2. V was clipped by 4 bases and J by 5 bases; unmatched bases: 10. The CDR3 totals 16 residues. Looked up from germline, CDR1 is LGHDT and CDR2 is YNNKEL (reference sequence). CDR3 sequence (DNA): TGTGCCAGCAGCCTACGGACTAGCAGGCCCAACAATGAGCAGTTCTTC. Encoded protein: CASSLRTSRPNNEQFF.

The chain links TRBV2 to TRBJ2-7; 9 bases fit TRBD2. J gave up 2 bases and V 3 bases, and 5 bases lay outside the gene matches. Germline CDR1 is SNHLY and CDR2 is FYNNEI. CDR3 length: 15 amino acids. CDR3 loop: CASSDSLAGAYEQYF. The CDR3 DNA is TGTGCCAGCAGTGATTCCTTAGCGGGAGCCTACGAGCAGTACTTC.

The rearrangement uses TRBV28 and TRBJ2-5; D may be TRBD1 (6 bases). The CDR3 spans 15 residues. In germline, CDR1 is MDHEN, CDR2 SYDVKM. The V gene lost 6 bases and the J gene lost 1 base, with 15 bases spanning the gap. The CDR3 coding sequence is TGTGCCAGCAGCCCCAGGGGTGGATTCCAAGAGACCCAGTACTTC. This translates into CASSPRGGFQETQYF.

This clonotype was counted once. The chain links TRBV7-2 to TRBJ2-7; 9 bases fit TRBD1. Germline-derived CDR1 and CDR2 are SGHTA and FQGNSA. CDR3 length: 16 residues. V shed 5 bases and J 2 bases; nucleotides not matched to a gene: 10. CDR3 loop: CASSPKPGQGPYEQYF. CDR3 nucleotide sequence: TGTGCCAGCAGCCCTAAGCCGGGACAGGGCCCCTACGAGCAGTACTTC.